This T cell receptor (beta chain) was recorded in a study of HIV-infected patients and healthy controls (TCRdb year 2014). V has 0 bases trimmed and J has 8 bases trimmed; junction bases matching no gene number 10. The CDR3 measures 16 amino acids from cysteine to phenylalanine. Kept here is only the CDR3 DNA, which spans 48 bases and is read in frame from base 1. CDR1 is given as LGHNA and CDR2 as YNFKEQ, both from the germline V gene. Library construction relied on 5' RACE. For sequencing, an Illumina MiSeq was employed. In TCRdb, the public reads were trimmed at Q25 with fastp and aligned with MiXCR, with productive beta chains retained. Every entry covers one CDR3 protein and lists the most common genes and DNA from its rows. The table for this sample lists around 58,000 distinct CDR3 sequences; 19% of them were counted only once. The ten largest clones add up to around 1.4% of the sample. This clonotype has a handful of counts. Its antigen has not been determined. Per-nucleotide qualities are absent, and no much larger clonotype sits a single base away.

The chain is assembled from TRBV4-2 and TRBJ2-1, with TRBD2 matching 7 junction bases. Sequencing was performed on CD4+ T cells from blood. This TCR came from a human donor in good health. The DNA sequence is as follows: TGTGCCAGCAGCCAAGATCCCCGGCGGGAGAGCCATGAGCAGTTCTTC. This gives the protein CASSQDPRRESHEQFF.